The 22 T cell receptor beta chains below come from one sample, sequenced in a study of blood T cells in healthy people across ages. For the second PCR, which ran for about 6 to 11 cycles, a sample-barcoded 5' primer and a J-beta primer mix were used. TCRdb re-called the 5' RACE reads through MiXCR, storing one row per CDR3 protein. The sample gives 850,000 to 1,100,000 distinct CDR3 sequences, roughly two fifths of which show up once; around 14% is in the top ten. The sequenced material came from blood. The source is a man aged 18 to 35 in good health.

This clonotype was picked up a small number of times. The chain joins TRBV6-2 or TRBV6-3 to TRBJ2-5; D is unclear. This CDR3 has 15 amino acids. Germline values: CDR1 MNHEY, CDR2 SVGEGT. The V gene lost 5 bases and the J gene lost 6 bases, with 19 bases spanning the gap. This chain's CDR3 is CASSTSNWIQQTQYF. In DNA form, the CDR3 reads TGTGCCAGCAGTACCTCCAACTGGATACAACAGACCCAGTACTTC.

The genes are TRBV11-2 and TRBJ2-5; D call uncertain. Germline V lookup: CDR1 SGHAT, CDR2 FQNNGV. This CDR3 contains 15 residues. Trimming removed 3 bases from V and 3 bases from J, with 14 bases in between. CDR3 region: CASSFDHRIEETQYF. The CDR3 region has the DNA TGTGCCAGCAGCTTCGATCACCGGATAGAAGAGACCCAGTACTTC.

This chain links TRBV7-2 with TRBJ2-4; TRBD1 aligns across 10 bases. The end of the DNA aligns better with TRBJ2-7, so the J call may be wrong. In germline, CDR1 is SGHTA, CDR2 FQGNSA. The CDR3 extends over 20 amino acids. The CDR3 region is CASSLPFTTGGVSLGYEQYF. Written as DNA, the CDR3 is TGTGCCAGCAGTCTCCCATTTACGACAGGGGGCGTCTCGTTGGGCTACGAGCAGTACTTC.

The J gene is TRBJ2-5, the V gene TRBV27; a possible D gene is TRBD2 (6 bases). Deletions cut 7 bases from V and 2 bases from J, with 20 bases between. The V gene's germline CDR1 is MNHEY and CDR2 SMNVEV (reference sequence). CDR3 length equals 16 residues. The CDR3 sequence is CASKTLMGGIQETQYF. In DNA form, the CDR3 reads TGTGCCAGCAAGACCCTGATGGGAGGTATACAAGAGACCCAGTACTTC.

This clonotype has more than one count but fewer than ten. This chain uses TRBV7-9 with TRBJ1-2; D uncertain. Germline CDR1 and CDR2: SEHNR and FQNEAQ (reference sequence). V lost 4 bases and J 2 bases, leaving 8 bases between the germline ends. The CDR3 is 13 amino acids. CDR3 nucleotide sequence: TGTGCCAGCAGCTCACCACCCAACTATGGCTACACCTTC. Translating it yields CASSSPPNYGYTF.

The chain is built from TRBV20-1 and TRBJ2-1; perhaps TRBD1 as D (5 bases). Germline V gene lookup returns CDR1 DFQATT and CDR2 SNEGSKA (reference sequence). V lost 5 bases to trimming and J lost 0 bases, with 20 bases between them. The CDR3 has 17 residues. This CDR3 reads CSAHPTGYSNSYNEQFF. CDR3 coding DNA: TGCAGTGCTCATCCAACAGGTTACTCCAACTCCTACAATGAGCAGTTCTTC.

The chain joins TRBV7-2 to TRBJ2-5; 9 nucleotides align to TRBD1. Germline CDR1 SGHTA, CDR2 FQGNSA. There are 17 residues in the CDR3. After removal of 1 base from V and 11 bases from J, the junction contained 17 bases not matched to a gene. CDR3 in DNA: TGTGCCAGCAGCTTAGAGGGTTTGGGGACAGGGCGTGTAGAGCAGTACTTC. It yields the protein CASSLEGLGTGRVEQYF.

In its sample, this clonotype was seen a few times. This chain uses TRBV4-1 with TRBJ1-3; D is unclear. The CDR3 is 14 residues long. From germline, CDR1 is MGHRA and CDR2 YSYEKL. The V and J ends lost 6 bases and 1 base respectively, with 10 bases between them. The CDR3 region is CASSREGSGNTIYF. CDR3 coding DNA: TGCGCCAGCAGTCGGGAGGGTTCTGGAAACACCATATATTTT.

Written as DNA, the CDR3 is TGTGCCAGCAGCCATACCCACTATGGCTACACCTTC. Protein sequence: CASSHTHYGYTF. The chain couples TRBV3-1 to TRBJ1-2; D is unclear. This CDR3 is built from 12 residues. The ends were cut back, 3 bases at V and 3 bases at J, with 5 bases in the middle. Germline lookup yields CDR1 LGHDT and CDR2 YNNKEL (reference sequence).

This clonotype was seen many times. The chain combines TRBV7-3 with TRBJ2-3; 8 positions agree with TRBD2. Trimming cost V 6 bases and J 2 bases; bases outside gene matches: 7. CDR3 length: 15 residues. CDR1 is SGHTA, CDR2 FQGTGA, per germline. As DNA, the CDR3 is TGTGCCAGCAGTTTAGTAGCGGGGCCCACAGATACGCAGTATTTT. This codes for CASSLVAGPTDTQYF.

The V gene is TRBV13, the J gene TRBJ2-7; 7 bases are shared with TRBD1. The CDR3 is made up of 15 amino acids. V lost 4 bases and J lost 0; bases outside the gene matches: 6. Germline V CDR1 and CDR2: PRHDT, FYEKMQ (reference sequence). The CDR3 DNA reads TGTGCCAGCAGCTCCGGACAGGAGAGCTCCTACGAGCAGTACTTC. This encodes CASSSGQESSYEQYF. Full variable domain (outside the CDR3, taken from reference TRBV13 and TRBJ2-7): AAGVIQSPRHLIKEKRETATLKCYPIPRHDTVYWYQQGPGQDPQFLISFYEKMQSDKGSIPDRFSAQQFSDYHSELNMSSLELGDSALYFCASSSGQESSYEQYFGPGTRLTVT.

V and J are TRBV27 and TRBJ1-2, with D unresolved. From germline, CDR1 is MNHEY and CDR2 SMNVEV (reference sequence). V gave up 8 bases and J gave up 8 bases, with 18 bases separating them. CDR3 length equals 13 residues. Here the CDR3 DNA reads TGTGCCAGCGGACCCGGGCCAACCTGGGGCTACACCTTC. Translated: CASGPGPTWGYTF.

Concerning this clonotype itself: The junction shows a germline mismatch at one end, possibly a read error. The gene calls are TRBV5-1 and TRBJ2-1; 7 bases are a match to TRBD1. In germline, CDR1 is SGHRS, CDR2 YFSETQ. This CDR3 comprises 13 residues. The chain's CDR3 is CASSTGTYNEQFF. CDR3 coding DNA: TGTGCCAGTTCGACAGGGACCTACAATGAGCAGTTCTTC.

The chain carries TRBV5-6 and TRBJ1-1, with 7 bases matching TRBD1. CDR3 size: 12 residues. Trimming cost V 4 bases and J 11 bases; bases outside gene matches: 8. Germline CDR1 is SGHDT and CDR2 is YYEEEE. CDR3 region: CASSGDRLSAFF. The CDR3 DNA reads as TGTGCCAGCAGCGGGGACAGACTTTCTGCTTTCTTT.

The count of this clonotype is one. V and J are TRBV7-9 and TRBJ2-1, with D tentatively TRBD1 (5 bases). The J call may be mistaken, given a closer DNA end match to TRBJ2-7. Per germline, CDR1 SEHNR and CDR2 FQNEAQ (reference sequence). The CDR3 is 17 amino acids. CDR3 sequence reads: CASSLPEERQLTYEQYF. DNA of the CDR3: TGTGCCAGCAGCTTACCAGAGGAAAGACAGCTGACCTACGAGCAGTACTTC.

Only a few counts were recorded for this clonotype. The chain combines TRBV12-3 or TRBV12-4 with TRBJ1-1, with a possible D match to TRBD1 (5 bases). The CDR3 contains 14 residues. V was clipped by 1 base and J by 5 bases, with 11 bases between them. CDR3 coding DNA: TGTGCCAGCAGTTTAGTCAGGGATGGGACTGAAGCTTTCTTT. Residues: CASSLVRDGTEAFF.

This clonotype turned up a few times. The gene calls are TRBV4-1 and TRBJ1-5, with a possible D match to TRBD1 (5 bases). V lost 2 bases to trimming and J lost 3 bases, with 14 bases between them. The CDR3 sequence is 16 residues long. Germline loops: CDR1 MGHRA, CDR2 YSYEKL. The CDR3 DNA sequence: TGCGCCAGCAGCCAAACCGGGACTGGGGTCAATCAGCCCCAGCATTTT. Its translation: CASSQTGTGVNQPQHF.

This clonotype was recorded at least ten times. V is TRBV18 and J is TRBJ1-1; D ambiguous. With 3 bases removed from V and 0 bases from J, the gap between germline ends came to 5 bases. Germline values: CDR1 KGHSH, CDR2 LQKENI. The CDR3 runs to 13 residues. CDR3 in DNA: TGTGCCAGCTCACCTGATATGAACACTGAAGCTTTCTTT. Amino acids: CASSPDMNTEAFF.

This clonotype was counted a few times. The rearrangement uses TRBV5-4 and TRBJ1-2; D gene unclear. The germline CDR1 and CDR2 sequences are SGHNT and YYREEE (reference sequence). The CDR3 runs to 15 residues. Trimming shortened V by 0 bases and J by 1 base, and 10 bases separated the two germline ends. The CDR3 is CASSLDRADNYGYTF. In nucleotides, the CDR3 is TGTGCCAGCAGCTTGGATAGGGCTGATAACTATGGCTACACCTTC.

The CDR3 here is CATGTGPYNEQFF. The CDR3 bases are TGTGCCACCGGTACAGGGCCTTACAATGAGCAGTTCTTC. This rearrangement joins TRBV24-1 to TRBJ2-1, with D possibly TRBD1 on 6 matching bases. The CDR3 is made up of 13 amino acids. Trimming shortened V by 9 bases and J by 4 bases, and 12 bases separated the two germline ends. Germline V gene sequence: CDR1 KGHDR, CDR2 SFDVKD.

The chain uses TRBV20-1 and TRBJ1-2, with unresolved D. V shed 0 bases and J shed 0 bases, with 11 bases lying between them. Per the germline V gene, CDR1 is DFQATT and CDR2 is SNEGSKA (reference sequence). This CDR3 has 15 amino acids. The CDR3 is CSARDRQAANYGYTF. The CDR3 nucleotides read TGCAGTGCTAGAGACCGTCAGGCCGCTAACTATGGCTACACCTTC.

The table lists this clonotype with a few counts. The rearrangement uses TRBV4-1 and TRBJ1-2; TRBD1 matches 7 bases. Germline values: CDR1 MGHRA, CDR2 YSYEKL. V was clipped by 0 bases and J by 7 bases; unmatched bases: 8. There are 15 residues in the CDR3. The CDR3 DNA is TGCGCCAGCAGCCAAGAGGGGAGGGGGCTGAGTGGCTACACCTTC. Protein sequence: CASSQEGRGLSGYTF.